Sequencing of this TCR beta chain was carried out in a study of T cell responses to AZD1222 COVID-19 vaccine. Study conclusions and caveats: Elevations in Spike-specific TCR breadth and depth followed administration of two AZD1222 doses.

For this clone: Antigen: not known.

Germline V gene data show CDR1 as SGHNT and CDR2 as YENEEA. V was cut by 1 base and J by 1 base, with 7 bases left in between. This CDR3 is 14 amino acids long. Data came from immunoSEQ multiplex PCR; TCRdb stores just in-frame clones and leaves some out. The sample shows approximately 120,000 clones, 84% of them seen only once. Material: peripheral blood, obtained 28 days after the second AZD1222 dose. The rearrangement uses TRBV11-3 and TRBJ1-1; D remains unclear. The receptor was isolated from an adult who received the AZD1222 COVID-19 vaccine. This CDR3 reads CASSLGGGNTEAFF. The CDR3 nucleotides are TGTGCCAGCAGCTTAGGAGGCGGGAACACTGAAGCTTTCTTT.